This T cell receptor (beta chain) was sequenced during a study of cytomegalovirus exposure and HLA in healthy donors. Generated by immunoSEQ multiplex PCR, the TCRdb table keeps only in-frame clones and is missing some. The table shows about 120,000 clones, with roughly 90% occurring only once. The germline V gene has CDR1 SGHKS and CDR2 YYEKEE (reference sequence). The ends were cut back, 2 bases at V and 16 bases at J, with 22 bases in the middle. The CDR3 consists of 14 residues. The V gene is TRBV5-5, the J gene TRBJ2-4; tentatively, D is TRBD1 (6 bases). Specimen: PBMCs. The TCR originated in a woman aged 18-30 years in good health and CMV-seronegative. In DNA, the CDR3 is TGTGCCAGCAGCTTCTACCGGACAGAAAGTGCCTCCTACTTC. Protein product: CASSFYRTESASYF.